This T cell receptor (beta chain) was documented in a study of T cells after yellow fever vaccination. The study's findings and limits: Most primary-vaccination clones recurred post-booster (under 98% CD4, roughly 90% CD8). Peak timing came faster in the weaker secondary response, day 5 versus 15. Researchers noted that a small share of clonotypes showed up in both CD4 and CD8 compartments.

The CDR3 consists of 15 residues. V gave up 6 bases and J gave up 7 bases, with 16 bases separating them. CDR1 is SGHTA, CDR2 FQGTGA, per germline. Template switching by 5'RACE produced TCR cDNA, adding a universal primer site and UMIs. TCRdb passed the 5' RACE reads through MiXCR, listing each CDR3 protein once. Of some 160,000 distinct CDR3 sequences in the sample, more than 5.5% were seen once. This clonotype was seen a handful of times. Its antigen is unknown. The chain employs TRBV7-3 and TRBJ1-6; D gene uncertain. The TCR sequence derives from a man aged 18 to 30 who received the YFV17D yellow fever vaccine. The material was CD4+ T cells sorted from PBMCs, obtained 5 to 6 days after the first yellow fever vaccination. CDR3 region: CASSPGLSQNSPLHF. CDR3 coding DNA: TGTGCCAGCAGTCCTGGGCTATCCCAGAATTCACCCCTCCACTTT.